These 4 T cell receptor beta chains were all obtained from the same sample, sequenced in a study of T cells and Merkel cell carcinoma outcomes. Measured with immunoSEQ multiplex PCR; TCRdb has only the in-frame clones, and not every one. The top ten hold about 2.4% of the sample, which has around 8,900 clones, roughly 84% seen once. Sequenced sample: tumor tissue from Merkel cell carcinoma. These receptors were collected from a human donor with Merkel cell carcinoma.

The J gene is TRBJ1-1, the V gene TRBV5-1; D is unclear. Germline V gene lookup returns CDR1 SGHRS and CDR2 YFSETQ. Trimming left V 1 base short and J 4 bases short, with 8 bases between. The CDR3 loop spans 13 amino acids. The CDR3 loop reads CASSLSGGTEAFF. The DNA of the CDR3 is TGCGCCAGCAGCTTGAGTGGTGGCACTGAAGCTTTCTTT.

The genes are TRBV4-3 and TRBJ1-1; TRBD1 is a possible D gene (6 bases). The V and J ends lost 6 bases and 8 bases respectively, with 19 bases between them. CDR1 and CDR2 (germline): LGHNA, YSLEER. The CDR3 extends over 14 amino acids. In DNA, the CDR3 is TGCGCCAGCAGGCGAGGGGAGTCGACAGGCGAAGCTTTCTTT. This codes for CASRRGESTGEAFF.

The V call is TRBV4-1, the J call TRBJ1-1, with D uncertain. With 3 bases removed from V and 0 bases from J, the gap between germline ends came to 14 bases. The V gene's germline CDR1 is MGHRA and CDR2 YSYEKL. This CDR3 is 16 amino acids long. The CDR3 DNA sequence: TGCGCCAGCAGCCATCCGATAGCCAGTATGAACACTGAAGCTTTCTTT. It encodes CASSHPIASMNTEAFF.

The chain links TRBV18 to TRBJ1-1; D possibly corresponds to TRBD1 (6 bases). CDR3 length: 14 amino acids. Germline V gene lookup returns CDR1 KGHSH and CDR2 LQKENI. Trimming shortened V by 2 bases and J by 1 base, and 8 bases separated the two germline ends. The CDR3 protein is CASSPGQPNTEAFF. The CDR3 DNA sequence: TGTGCCAGCTCACCAGGACAGCCGAACACTGAAGCTTTCTTT.